This T cell receptor beta chain was obtained from a study of tumor and adjacent non-tumor tissue in lung cancer. As for the study in general: On average, productive TCRbeta reads reached a few million per sample.

About this clonotype itself: What it binds is unknown. Germline and junction disagree at one end, which may indicate a read error.

The germline CDR1 and CDR2 sequences are MNHNY and SVGAGI (reference sequence). The CDR3 has 13 residues. The library came from three nested PCR rounds adapted from ARM-PCR protocols. Via MiXCR, TCRdb re-called the multiplex PCR reads, giving one row per CDR3 protein. The sample lists more than 85,000 distinct CDR3 sequences; 60% to 70% were seen once. The template was RNA from unsorted bulk tissue. More than 3 cm separated this lung sample from the edge of the tumor. Between August and November 2014, newly diagnosed, chemotherapy-naive lung cancer patients underwent thoracic surgery in China. Study observations and caveats: TCR diversity was significantly greater in tumor than normal lung tissue. In normal lung, the top 100 clones were significantly more dominant than in tumor.

The sample taken for sequencing was distant non-tumor lung tissue. J is TRBJ2-7 and V is TRBV6-6; D is undetermined. This TCR came from a man between 60 and 70 years old with non-small cell lung cancer. The CDR3 reads CASSYLKGYEQYF. As DNA, the CDR3 is TGTGCCAGCAGTTACTTGAAGGGTTACGAGCAATACTTC.